The present entry profiles one T cell receptor beta chain with its context. The antigen is not known. This record belongs to a study of T cell responses to AZD1222 COVID-19 vaccine. Study-wide results and limits: When two AZD1222 doses had been given, Spike-specific TCR breadth and depth rose. Repertoire collection took place solely once the T cell response had peaked. The study identified only five or six AZD1222 recipients as seropositive at baseline.

Method: immunoSEQ multiplex PCR; TCRdb's copy keeps in-frame clones and lacks some. The table shows 150,000 or so clones, with about 90% occurring only once. This specimen was peripheral blood, taken 28 days after the second AZD1222 dose. This receptor was identified in an adult who received the AZD1222 COVID-19 vaccine.

As DNA, the CDR3 is TGTGCCAGCAGTCCGGGGACTAGAGGAAATGAGCAGTTCTTC. Protein: CASSPGTRGNEQFF. The chain recombines TRBV27 with TRBJ2-1; 8 bases are shared with TRBD2. The length of the CDR3 is 14 residues. V shed 5 bases, J shed 7 bases, and the junction held 7 bases outside the gene matches. Germline V gene lookup returns CDR1 MNHEY and CDR2 SMNVEV (reference sequence).